The TCR beta chain described here comes from a study of blood T cell repertoires in COVID-19. In the study overall: Material from acute and convalescent COVID-19 was sourced from the United States, Italy and Spain.

This CDR3 is 12 amino acids long. Trimming left V 3 bases short and J 2 bases short, with 5 bases between. Germline V gene data show CDR1 as LGHDT and CDR2 as YNNKEL (reference sequence). The study drew participants aged roughly 18 to 95 years from about two dozen US areas. Among Cohort 3 donors, those recovered had two negative PCRs, clearance, or symptom resolution. Per the authors' pipeline: Researchers report that nucleated cell counts were estimated from reference gene primer amplification. This table comes from immunoSEQ multiplex PCR, and its TCRdb copy is limited to in-frame clones, with some not included. V, J and clone size were drawn from that table, and D and trimming were deduced from the DNA. The sample has about 320,000 clones; 75% to 90% are singletons.

Specimen: PBMCs or T cells enriched from blood (not recorded which). The chain recombines TRBV3-1 (or the pseudogene TRBV3-2) with TRBJ2-7; D is unclear. This receptor was identified in a man aged 55 to 70 who had recovered from COVID-19. The CDR3 nucleotides read TGTGCCAGCAGCCAGGTAGCCTACGAGCAGTACTTC. Its translation: CASSQVAYEQYF.